The 28 T cell receptor beta chains reported below all come from one sample, sequenced in a study of T cell repertoires in aging, cancer and after chemotherapy. Multiplex touch-down PCR with TRB-A/B primers amplified rearranged V-D-J TRB sequences. One entry per CDR3 protein results from TCRdb running MiXCR on the multiplex PCR reads. The repertoire includes about 10,000 distinct CDR3 sequences, approximately 40% of them detected once, and over 9.5% sits in the top ten. The template was genomic DNA from peripheral blood, not RNA. Sequencing was performed on blood. These receptors were obtained from a human donor in good health.

The chain uses TRBV15 and TRBJ2-7, with 13 bases fitting TRBD2. The germline gives CDR1 LNHNV, CDR2 YYDKDF (reference sequence). Trimming took 0 bases from V and 7 from J; bases not matched to a gene: 6. The CDR3 contains 16 residues. The CDR3 nucleotides are TGTGCCACCAGCAGAGATACTAGCGGGAGGGCTGGGGAGCAGTACTTC. Translated: CATSRDTSGRAGEQYF. Filled out from reference TRBV15 and TRBJ2-7, the complete variable domain reads DAMVIQNPRYQVTQFGKPVTLSCSQTLNHNVMYWYQQKSSQAPKLLFHYYDKDFNNEADTPDNFQSRRPNTSFCFLDIRSPGLGDTAMYLCATSRDTSGRAGEQYFGPGTRLTVT.

By frequency in the sample, this clonotype is medium-sized (0.01 to 0.1%). The rearrangement joins TRBV19 to TRBJ2-6, with D perhaps matching TRBD1 (5 bases). CDR3 length: 18 amino acids. Deletions cut 2 bases from V and 0 bases from J, with 14 bases between. In germline, CDR1 is LNHDA, CDR2 SQIVND (reference sequence). This CDR3 is CASSIRQINFSGANVLTF. The DNA for the CDR3 is TGTGCCAGTAGTATAAGACAGATTAACTTCTCTGGGGCCAACGTCCTGACTTTC.

This clonotype was observed a few times. The chain links TRBV6-2 or TRBV6-3 to TRBJ2-2; no definite D call. Germline assignment: CDR1 MNHEY and CDR2 SVGEGT. The CDR3 sequence is 11 residues long. Trimming cost V 10 bases and J 0 bases, with 3 bases left between them. The CDR3 here is CATSNTGELFF. The CDR3 DNA follows: TGTGCCACTTCGAACACCGGGGAGCTGTTTTTT.

This clonotype is judged medium-sized. DNA of the CDR3: TGCAGCGTTGAAGAAGGGACTAATGAAAAACTGTTTTTT. Translating it yields CSVEEGTNEKLFF. V and J are TRBV29-1 and TRBJ1-4; D unresolved. CDR3 size: 13 residues. Deletions cut 0 bases from V and 2 bases from J, with 4 bases between. Germline lookup yields CDR1 SQVTM and CDR2 ANQGSEA.

The rearrangement uses TRBV18 and TRBJ2-2; possibly TRBD2 for D (5 bases). This CDR3 is 15 amino acids long. CDR1 and CDR2 from the germline V gene are KGHSH and LQKENI. Trimming removed 8 bases from V and 6 bases from J, with 19 bases in between. The CDR3 region has the DNA TGTGCCAGCCGTACATATCGGGATTATGCCGGGGAGCTGTTTTTT. Translation: CASRTYRDYAGELFF.

In this sample, this clonotype turned up a few times. The chain is built from TRBV18 and TRBJ2-2, with D perhaps matching TRBD2 (6 bases). CDR3 length: 16 residues. The germline V gene has CDR1 KGHSH and CDR2 LQKENI. V lost 2 bases and J lost 0, with 10 bases in between. The CDR3 loop reads CASSPLQRANTGELFF. The CDR3 DNA reads TGTGCCAGCTCACCATTACAGCGGGCGAACACCGGGGAGCTGTTTTTT.

The V gene is TRBV5-5, the J gene TRBJ2-7, with 9 bases lining up with TRBD2. Germline V gene lookup returns CDR1 SGHKS and CDR2 YYEKEE (reference sequence). The CDR3 spans 15 residues. The V and J ends lost 3 bases and 4 bases, in that order; junction bases with no gene match: 8. The CDR3 is CASSSLAGRGYEQYF. The CDR3 DNA is TGTGCCAGCAGCTCCCTAGCGGGAAGGGGGTACGAGCAGTACTTC.

V is TRBV5-1 and J is TRBJ1-2, with D unclear. CDR1 and CDR2 from the germline V gene are SGHRS and YFSETQ. The CDR3 consists of 14 residues. V was shortened by 4 bases and J by 4 bases, with 14 bases between the two germline ends. The DNA for the CDR3 is TGCGCCAGCAGCCGTGAGGGCGCTACCTATGGCTACACCTTC. Protein sequence: CASSREGATYGYTF.

This clonotype showed up just a few times. V usage is TRBV6-1 and J usage is TRBJ1-2; maybe TRBD1 (5 bases). Trimming stripped 5 bases from V and 5 bases from J, with 12 bases between. The CDR3 is 13 residues long. The V gene's germline CDR1 is MNHNS and CDR2 SASEGT. The CDR3 DNA follows: TGTGCCAGCAGTCCTGGGGCCGATTATGGCTACACCTTC. Translating it yields CASSPGADYGYTF.

This clonotype has just a few counts. The CDR3 bases are TGTGCCAGCAGCCCCTGGACTAGCGGGGGGTCGACCCAGTACTTC. This translates into CASSPWTSGGSTQYF. The chain recombines TRBV11-1 with TRBJ2-5; TRBD2 matches at 14 bases. Germline assignment: CDR1 SGHAT and CDR2 FQDESV (reference sequence). The CDR3 spans 15 residues. Trimming cost V 5 bases and J 7 bases; bases outside gene matches: 6.

This clonotype was detected only a few times. The chain links TRBV27 to TRBJ2-6, with 8 bases that match TRBD2. The CDR3 consists of 16 residues. Germline assignment: CDR1 MNHEY and CDR2 SMNVEV (reference sequence). Trimming removed 4 bases from V and 4 bases from J; junction bases left unmatched: 6. As DNA, the CDR3 is TGTGCCAGCAGTTCGGGAGGGACTTGGGGGGCCAACGTCCTGACTTTC. Protein sequence: CASSSGGTWGANVLTF.

This clonotype was detected only a few times. The chain employs TRBV6-1 and TRBJ2-5; TRBD2 matches at 16 bases. The trim removed 6 bases at V and 5 bases at J, leaving 6 bases unmatched. This CDR3 spans 16 amino acids. The germline V gene has CDR1 MNHNS and CDR2 SASEGT. For the CDR3, the DNA is TGTGCCAGCAGAACGGGACTAGCGGGAGGGCCCGAGACCCAGTACTTC. Translating it yields CASRTGLAGGPETQYF.

The genes are TRBV7-6 and TRBJ2-3, with D perhaps matching TRBD1 (5 bases). Germline values: CDR1 SGHVS, CDR2 FNYEAQ. The ends were cut back, 3 bases at V and 3 bases at J, with 7 bases in the middle. CDR3 length: 13 amino acids. The CDR3 loop is CASSLTATDTQYF. CDR3 coding DNA: TGTGCCAGCAGCTTGACAGCTACAGATACGCAGTATTTT.

Only a few counts were recorded for this clonotype. This chain connects TRBV27 to TRBJ2-2; the D is unclear. V was shortened by 1 base and J by 8 bases, with 14 bases between the two germline ends. The germline CDR1 and CDR2 sequences are MNHEY and SMNVEV (reference sequence). The CDR3 length is 15 residues. CDR3: CASSLFIGVPGELFF. The CDR3 DNA is TGTGCCAGCAGTTTATTCATTGGGGTTCCGGGGGAGCTGTTTTTT.

The chain carries TRBV12-3 or TRBV12-4 and TRBJ1-6; no definite D call. This CDR3 contains 13 residues. Trimming removed 3 bases at V and 8 bases at J, with 8 bases between. The CDR3: CASSFNRDSPLHF. CDR3 in DNA: TGTGCCAGCAGTTTTAACCGGGATTCACCCCTCCACTTT.

V and J are TRBV5-5 and TRBJ1-4; 10 bases align to TRBD1. CDR3 length: 16 residues. V was pared by 0 bases and J by 6 bases, with 5 bases of the junction left unmatched. Germline lookup yields CDR1 SGHKS and CDR2 YYEKEE (reference sequence). The CDR3: CASSLGLGQGDEKLFF. The CDR3 DNA follows: TGTGCCAGCAGCTTGGGGTTAGGACAGGGGGATGAAAAACTGTTTTTT.

This clonotype is categorized as medium-sized (0.01 to 0.1%). The chain combines TRBV5-6 with TRBJ2-7, with 12 positions matching TRBD2. CDR1 and CDR2 (germline): SGHDT, YYEEEE. Trimming cost V 3 bases and J 2 bases; bases outside gene matches: 6. There are 16 residues in the CDR3. The CDR3 here is CASSSSTSGRPYEQYF. CDR3 nucleotides: TGTGCCAGCAGCTCGTCGACTAGCGGGAGACCCTACGAGCAGTACTTC.

This clonotype has only a few counts. V gene TRBV19 combines with J gene TRBJ2-2; D might be TRBD2 (6 bases). V was clipped by 3 bases and J by 6 bases, with 14 bases between them. CDR1 is LNHDA and CDR2 is SQIVND in the germline V gene (reference sequence). The CDR3 runs 15 residues. Here the CDR3 reads CASSIGGFAPGELFF. The CDR3 region has the DNA TGTGCCAGTAGTATTGGGGGGTTCGCGCCCGGGGAGCTGTTTTTT.

The count of this clonotype is one. The rearrangement joins TRBV20-1 to TRBJ1-6; TRBD1 is a possible D gene (6 bases). Trimming took off 6 bases at V and 8 bases at J, with 14 bases between the two ends. CDR1 and CDR2 from the germline V gene are DFQATT and SNEGSKA (reference sequence). The CDR3 is 13 residues long. CDR3 sequence: CSASQGKDSPLHF. In DNA form, the CDR3 reads TGCAGTGCCTCTCAGGGGAAGGATTCACCCCTCCACTTT.

This clonotype was counted between two and nine times. CDR3 amino acids: CASSKALQGCGANTGELFF. CDR3 in DNA: TGTGCCAGCAGCAAAGCGCTACAGGGTTGCGGGGCGAACACCGGGGAGCTGTTTTTT. The V call is TRBV21-1, the J call TRBJ2-2; the table's D call, TRBD1, was not checked against the DNA. TRBV21-1 is a listed pseudogene. This CDR3 contains 19 residues.

This clonotype was seen only once. A much larger clonotype is one base distant, so this may be a read error. The rearrangement links TRBV6-5 to TRBJ2-5; D may be TRBD2 (5 bases). The CDR3 totals 14 residues. Germline CDR1 and CDR2: MNHEY and SVGAGI. V dropped 4 bases and J dropped 5 bases, with 14 bases sitting between them. The CDR3, as DNA: TGTGCCAGCAGTTTAGGACGGCGGGTGGAGACCCAGTACTTC. Its protein is CASSLGRRVETQYF.

This clonotype rates as medium-sized (0.01 to 0.1%). The chain carries TRBV19 and TRBJ1-2, with D unclear. V lost 7 bases to trimming and J lost 4 bases, with 16 bases between them. Germline V gene data show CDR1 as LNHDA and CDR2 as SQIVND (reference sequence). This CDR3 spans 14 amino acids. This CDR3 reads CASKQTTNFYGYTF. The CDR3 nucleotides read TGTGCCAGTAAACAGACCACCAACTTCTATGGCTACACCTTC.

This clonotype is judged medium-sized. The chain joins TRBV29-1 to TRBJ1-2; 7 positions match TRBD1. V gave up 5 bases and J gave up 7 bases; unmatched junction bases: 7. The germline gives CDR1 SQVTM, CDR2 ANQGSEA. This CDR3 spans 12 amino acids. The CDR3 region is CSVPTGASGYTF. The CDR3 DNA is TGCAGCGTTCCTACAGGGGCGAGTGGCTACACCTTC.

On this clonotype itself: This may arise from a read error, as a much more abundant clone is one base away. The gene calls are TRBV19 and TRBJ2-3, with D possibly being TRBD2 (5 bases). The germline CDR1 and CDR2 sequences are LNHDA and SQIVND (reference sequence). This CDR3 region has 14 residues. The CDR3 nucleotides read TGTGCCAGTAGTATGAGGGCAGAGTCAGATACGCAGTGTTTT. Encoded protein: CASSMRAESDTQCF.

This clonotype was observed a handful of times. The chain combines TRBV6-5 with TRBJ1-6; tentative D call: TRBD1 (5 bases). CDR1 and CDR2 (germline): MNHEY, SVGAGI. This CDR3 region has 14 residues. Trimming pared 11 bases from V and 14 bases from J, leaving 25 bases between. The CDR3 spells CARSLPGRTSTLHF. The DNA of the CDR3 is TGTGCCCGCTCACTCCCGGGACGGACCAGCACCCTCCACTTT.

By sample fraction, this clonotype is medium-sized. This chain links TRBV5-5 with TRBJ2-2, with 8 bases that match TRBD2. This CDR3 has 14 residues. Germline V gives CDR1 SGHKS, CDR2 YYEKEE (reference sequence). V trimming: 4 bases; J trimming: 7 bases; junction bases outside the gene matches: 6. The CDR3 nucleotides are TGTGCCAGCAGCCCGGGACTAGTTGACGGGGAGCTGTTTTTT. Amino acid sequence: CASSPGLVDGELFF. Drawing the rest from reference TRBV5-5 and TRBJ2-2, the complete variable domain is DAGVTQSPTHLIKTRGQQVTLRCSPISGHKSVSWYQQVLGQGPQFIFQYYEKEERGRGNFPDRFSARQFPNYSSELNVNALLLGDSALYLCASSPGLVDGELFFGEGSRLTVL.

The gene calls are TRBV5-1 and TRBJ1-6; possible D gene TRBD1, 5 bases. Trimming removed 0 bases at V and 12 bases at J, with 19 bases between. The CDR3 length is 16 residues. CDR1 SGHRS and CDR2 YFSETQ come from the germline V gene. The chain's CDR3 is CASSLAGQGLSGPLHF. The CDR3 DNA sequence: TGCGCCAGCAGCTTGGCCGGCCAGGGCCTCTCTGGACCCCTCCACTTT.

The chain joins TRBV18 to TRBJ2-1, with TRBD2 matching over 7 bases. In germline, CDR1 is KGHSH, CDR2 LQKENI. CDR3 size: 16 residues. After removal of 1 base from V and 3 bases from J, the junction contained 6 bases not matched to a gene. The CDR3 coding sequence is TGTGCCAGCTCACCACTGCCTAGCGGAGTCTACAATGAGCAGTTCTTC. It encodes CASSPLPSGVYNEQFF.